What follows are 11 T cell receptor beta chains derived from one specimen sequenced in a study of T cells after yellow fever vaccination. In TCRdb, the 5' RACE reads were re-called with MiXCR into one record per CDR3 protein. In the table there are hundreds of thousands of distinct CDR3 sequences, 13% of which are singletons. The starting material was PBMCs, obtained on the day of the yellow fever booster vaccination. The receptors shown here come from a man younger than 45 who received the YFV17D yellow fever vaccine.

The J gene is TRBJ2-2, the V gene TRBV7-8; D possibly uses TRBD1 or TRBD2 (5 bases each). The CDR3 consists of 17 residues. Germline CDR1 reads SGHVS; CDR2 reads FQNEAQ. The ends were cut back, 2 bases at V and 1 base at J, with 14 bases in the middle. CDR3 loop: CASSLYSGRLNTGELFF. CDR3 DNA sequence: TGTGCCAGCAGCTTATATTCGGGACGGCTGAACACCGGGGAGCTGTTTTTT. Filled out from reference TRBV7-8 and TRBJ2-2, the complete variable domain reads GAGVSQSPRYKVAKRGQDVALRCDPISGHVSLFWYQQALGQGPEFLTYFQNEAQLDKSGLPSDRFFAERPEGSVSTLKIQRTQQEDSAVYLCASSLYSGRLNTGELFFGEGSRLTVL.

The chain has TRBV5-1 and TRBJ2-1; tentatively, D is TRBD1 or TRBD2 (5 bases each). Trimming pared 4 bases from V and 7 bases from J, leaving 18 bases between. Germline V gene data show CDR1 as SGHRS and CDR2 as YFSETQ. The CDR3 spans 15 residues. The CDR3 loop reads CASSHAGGAANEQFF. CDR3 DNA sequence: TGCGCCAGCAGCCACGCGGGTGGGGCGGCGAATGAGCAGTTCTTC. Drawing the rest from reference TRBV5-1 and TRBJ2-1, the complete variable domain is KAGVTQTPRYLIKTRGQQVTLSCSPISGHRSVSWYQQTPGQGLQFLFEYFSETQRNKGNFPGRFSGRQFSNSRSEMNVSTLELGDSALYLCASSHAGGAANEQFFGPGTRLTVL.

The chain couples TRBV27 to TRBJ2-7; TRBD2 matches at 12 bases. CDR3 size: 16 residues. J gave up 5 bases and V 4 bases, and 9 bases lay outside the gene matches. CDR1 and CDR2 (germline): MNHEY, SMNVEV (reference sequence). Here the CDR3 reads CASSWGLAGGVHEQYF. The CDR3 DNA reads TGTGCCAGCAGTTGGGGGCTAGCGGGAGGGGTCCACGAGCAGTACTTC.

CDR3 in amino acids: CASSLRSGTEEQFF. The CDR3 DNA is TGTGCCAGCAGCCTCCGTTCGGGGACGGAGGAGCAGTTCTTC. The chain joins TRBV7-9 to TRBJ2-1; D may be TRBD1 or TRBD2 (5 bases each). Looked up from germline, CDR1 is SEHNR and CDR2 is FQNEAQ (reference sequence). V was pared by 5 bases and J by 10 bases, with 18 bases between. The CDR3 sequence is 14 residues long.

The chain recombines TRBV2 with TRBJ2-5; 12 bases are shared with TRBD2. CDR3 length equals 12 residues. Germline V gene data show CDR1 as SNHLY and CDR2 as FYNNEI. Trimming removed 4 bases from V and 9 bases from J; junction bases left unmatched: 0. CDR3 bases: TGTGCCAGCAGTGGGACTAGCGGGGCCCAGTACTTC. Translated: CASSGTSGAQYF.

This clonotype turned up a few times. This chain joins TRBV6-5 and TRBJ2-2; no clear D. The CDR3 totals 15 residues. Per germline, CDR1 MNHEY and CDR2 SVGAGI. The V and J ends lost 4 bases and 5 bases respectively, with 14 bases between them. The CDR3 nucleotides are TGTGCCAGCAGTTTCCAACCCCTAGGAACCGGGGAGCTGTTTTTT. Amino acids: CASSFQPLGTGELFF.

The sample holds a few counts of this clonotype. V usage is TRBV5-1 and J usage is TRBJ1-2; unclear D gene. From germline, CDR1 is SGHRS and CDR2 YFSETQ. V was pared by 4 bases and J by 4 bases, with 11 bases between. There are 13 residues in the CDR3. The CDR3 is CASSPQTSYGYTF. The DNA of the CDR3 is TGCGCCAGCAGCCCACAGACCTCCTATGGCTACACCTTC.

This clonotype was seen a few times. The chain combines TRBV7-9 with TRBJ2-1; 7 bases map to TRBD1. Trimming removed 2 bases from V and 8 bases from J; junction bases left unmatched: 3. CDR3 size: 13 residues. The germline V gene has CDR1 SEHNR and CDR2 FQNEAQ (reference sequence). The CDR3 nucleotides are TGTGCCAGCAGCTTACAACAGGGGTATGAGCAGTTCTTC. Its translation is CASSLQQGYEQFF.

This clonotype turned up a few times. The V and J genes are TRBV12-3 or TRBV12-4 and TRBJ1-6, with a weak D call TRBD1 (6 bases). Trimming cost V 2 bases and J 7 bases, with 9 bases left between them. This CDR3 is built from 14 residues. This CDR3 is CASSLTGSNSPLHF. The CDR3 region has the DNA TGTGCCAGCAGTTTAACAGGGAGCAATTCACCCCTCCACTTT.

This clonotype was detected a few times. The gene calls are TRBV6-5 and TRBJ2-1; D is uncertain. CDR3 length: 16 amino acids. V lost 0 bases to trimming and J lost 8 bases, with 17 bases between them. Germline CDR1 is MNHEY and CDR2 is SVGAGI. CDR3 DNA: TGTGCCAGCAGTTACTCGCCAACCCTTTTGGTCTATGAGCAGTTCTTC. It codes for CASSYSPTLLVYEQFF.

The gene calls are TRBV7-6 and TRBJ2-2; TRBD1 is a possible D gene (6 bases). V lost 5 bases and J lost 4, with 14 bases in between. Germline V gives CDR1 SGHVS, CDR2 FNYEAQ. The length of the CDR3 is 15 residues. The CDR3 loop is CASSRQVSATGELFF. The CDR3 nucleotides are TGTGCCAGCAGCAGACAGGTTTCGGCCACCGGGGAGCTGTTTTTT.